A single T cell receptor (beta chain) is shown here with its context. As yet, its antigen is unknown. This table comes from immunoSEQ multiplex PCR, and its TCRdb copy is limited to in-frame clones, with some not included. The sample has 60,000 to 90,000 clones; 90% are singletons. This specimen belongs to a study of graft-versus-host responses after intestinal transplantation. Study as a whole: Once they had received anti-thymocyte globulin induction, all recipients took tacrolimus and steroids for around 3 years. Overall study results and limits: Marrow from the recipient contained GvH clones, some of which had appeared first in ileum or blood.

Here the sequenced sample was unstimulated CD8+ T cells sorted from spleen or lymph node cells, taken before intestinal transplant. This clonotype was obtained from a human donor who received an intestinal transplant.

The CDR3, as DNA: TGTGCCAGCAGCTTAGGCGAGACACCGGATGATCAGCCCCAGCATTTT. This encodes CASSLGETPDDQPQHF. This chain links TRBV7-8 with TRBJ1-5; D uncertain. Germline V gene sequence: CDR1 SGHVS, CDR2 FQNEAQ. Deletions cut 1 base from V and 5 bases from J, with 15 bases between. The CDR3 has 16 amino acids.